This T cell receptor beta chain was recorded in a study of blood T cell repertoires in COVID-19. Study background: There were acute and convalescent COVID-19 samples, and they came from the United States, Italy and Spain.

Only in-frame clones appear in the TCRdb table, and some are missing; sequencing was by immunoSEQ multiplex PCR. The table shows about 180,000 clones, with roughly 87% occurring only once. The CDR3 has 16 amino acids. V was pared by 2 bases and J by 1 base, with 14 bases between. Germline CDR1 is SEHNR and CDR2 is FQNEAQ (reference sequence). The TCR was taken from a human donor with acute COVID-19. The donor label of this sample is uncertain. The sample comprised PBMCs or T cells enriched from blood (not recorded which). This chain links TRBV7-9 with TRBJ2-5, with a tentative D call TRBD2 (5 bases). The CDR3 loop is CASSLMALALQETQYF. In DNA, the CDR3 is TGTGCCAGCAGCTTAATGGCTCTAGCTCTCCAAGAGACCCAGTACTTC.